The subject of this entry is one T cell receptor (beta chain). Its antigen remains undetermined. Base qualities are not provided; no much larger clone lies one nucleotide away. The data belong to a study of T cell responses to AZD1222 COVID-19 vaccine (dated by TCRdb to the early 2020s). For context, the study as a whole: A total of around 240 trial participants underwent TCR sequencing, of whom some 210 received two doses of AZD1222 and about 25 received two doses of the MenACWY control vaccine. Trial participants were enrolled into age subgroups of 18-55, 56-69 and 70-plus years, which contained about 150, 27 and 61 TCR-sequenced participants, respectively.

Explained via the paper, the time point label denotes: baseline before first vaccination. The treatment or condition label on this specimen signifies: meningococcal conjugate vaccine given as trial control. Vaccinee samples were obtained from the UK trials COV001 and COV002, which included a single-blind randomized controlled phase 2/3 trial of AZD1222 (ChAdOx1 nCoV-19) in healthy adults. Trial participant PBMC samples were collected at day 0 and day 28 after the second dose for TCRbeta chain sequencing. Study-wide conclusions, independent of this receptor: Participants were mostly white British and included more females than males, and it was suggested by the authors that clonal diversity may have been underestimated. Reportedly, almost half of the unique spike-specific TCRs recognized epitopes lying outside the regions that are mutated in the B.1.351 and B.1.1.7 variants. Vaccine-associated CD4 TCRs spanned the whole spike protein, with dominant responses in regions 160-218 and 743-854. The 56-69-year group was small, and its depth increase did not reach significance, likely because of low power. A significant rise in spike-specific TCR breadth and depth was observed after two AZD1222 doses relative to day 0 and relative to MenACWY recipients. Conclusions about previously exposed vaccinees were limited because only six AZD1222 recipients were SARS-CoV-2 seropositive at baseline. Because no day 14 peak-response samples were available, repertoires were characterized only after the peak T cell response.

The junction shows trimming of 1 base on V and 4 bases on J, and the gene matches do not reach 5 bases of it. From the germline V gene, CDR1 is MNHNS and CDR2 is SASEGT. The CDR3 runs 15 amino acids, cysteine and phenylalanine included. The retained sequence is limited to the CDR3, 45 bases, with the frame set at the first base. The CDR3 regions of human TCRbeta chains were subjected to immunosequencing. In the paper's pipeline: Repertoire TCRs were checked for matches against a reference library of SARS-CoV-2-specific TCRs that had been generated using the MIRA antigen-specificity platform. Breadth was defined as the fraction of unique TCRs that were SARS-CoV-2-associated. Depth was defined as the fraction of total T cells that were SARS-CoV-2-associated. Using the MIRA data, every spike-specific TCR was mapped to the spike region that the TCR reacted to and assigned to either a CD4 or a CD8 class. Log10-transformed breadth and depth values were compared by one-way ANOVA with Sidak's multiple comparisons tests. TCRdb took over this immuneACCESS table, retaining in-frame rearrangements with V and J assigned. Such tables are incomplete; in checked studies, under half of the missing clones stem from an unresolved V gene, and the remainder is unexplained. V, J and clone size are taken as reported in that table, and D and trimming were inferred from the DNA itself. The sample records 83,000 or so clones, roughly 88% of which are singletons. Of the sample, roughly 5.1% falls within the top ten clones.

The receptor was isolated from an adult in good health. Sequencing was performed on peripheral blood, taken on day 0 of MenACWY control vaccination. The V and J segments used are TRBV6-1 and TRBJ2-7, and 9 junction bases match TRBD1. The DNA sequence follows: TGTGCCAGCAGTGAAGTGACAGGGGGAGCGTACGAGCAGTACTTC. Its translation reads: CASSEVTGGAYEQYF.